A selection of T cell receptor beta chains follows, all from one sample in a study of cytomegalovirus exposure and HLA in healthy donors. Method: immunoSEQ multiplex PCR; TCRdb's copy keeps in-frame clones and lacks some. The table has some 96,000 clones, approximately 76% seen once; the top ten hold roughly 2%. Sequencing was done on a sample of PBMCs. These receptors all stem from a man aged 40-49 years in good health and CMV-seronegative. Each CDR3 is given with its conserved first and last residue. Each record gives: J gene, D gene, V gene, clone size, CDR3 protein, CDR3 DNA. The D gene is left open where the match is weak. Rows give clone size only sometimes, using once, few, many, or a class for an expanded clone.

J: TRBJ2-7; D: -; V: TRBV10-3; size: -; CDR3: CAIRAVDAYEQYF; DNA: TGTGCCATTCGAGCGGTTGATGCGTACGAGCAGTACTTC
J: TRBJ1-2; D: TRBD1; V: TRBV29-1; size: -; CDR3: CSVGRQGSGYTF; DNA: TGCAGCGTTGGAAGACAGGGAAGTGGCTACACCTTC
J: TRBJ2-3; D: -; V: TRBV18; size: -; CDR3: CASSSGLTDTQYF; DNA: TGTGCCAGCTCATCCGGACTGACAGATACGCAGTATTTT
J: TRBJ1-1; D: TRBD1; V: TRBV5-6; size: -; CDR3: CASSGTGGYEAFF; DNA: TGTGCCAGCAGCGGAACAGGGGGGTATGAAGCTTTCTTT
J: TRBJ1-3; D: -; V: TRBV30; size: -; CDR3: CASRAPGNTIYF; DNA: TGTGCCTCCAGGGCCCCCGGAAACACCATATATTTT
J: TRBJ2-7; D: TRBD1; V: TRBV19; size: -; CDR3: CASSTAGTVFLEQYF; DNA: TGTGCCAGTAGTACCGCCGGGACAGTTTTCCTCGAGCAGTACTTC
J: TRBJ2-2; D: -; V: TRBV14; size: -; CDR3: CASSAVRGRDNTGELFF; DNA: TGTGCCAGCAGCGCAGTCAGGGGCAGGGATAACACCGGGGAGCTGTTTTTT
J: TRBJ2-2; D: -; V: TRBV6-6; size: -; CDR3: CASGGTAGGELFF; DNA: TGTGCCAGCGGAGGGACAGCTGGCGGGGAGCTGTTTTTT
J: TRBJ2-1; D: -; V: TRBV5-6; size: -; CDR3: CASSPTDRYNEQFF; DNA: TGTGCCAGCAGCCCCACAGACAGATACAATGAGCAGTTCTTC
J: TRBJ2-4; D: -; V: TRBV7-2; size: -; CDR3: CASSPVDSGNIQYF; DNA: TGTGCCAGCAGCCCCGTAGACTCCGGGAACATTCAGTACTTC
J: TRBJ2-7; D: -; V: TRBV10-3; size: -; CDR3: CAISAQGSGYEQYF; DNA: TGTGCCATCAGTGCTCAGGGGTCGGGCTACGAGCAGTACTTC
J: TRBJ2-7; D: -; V: TRBV11-2; size: -; CDR3: CASSSKGAGGYEQYF; DNA: TGTGCCAGCAGCAGCAAGGGGGCGGGAGGCTACGAGCAGTACTTC
J: TRBJ2-1; D: TRBD2; V: TRBV6-1; size: -; CDR3: CASSSGRSYNEQFF; DNA: TGTGCCAGCAGTAGCGGGAGATCCTACAATGAGCAGTTCTTC
J: TRBJ2-2; D: -; V: TRBV10-2; size: -; CDR3: CASTLNTGELFF; DNA: TGCGCCAGCACCCTAAACACCGGGGAGCTGTTTTTT
J: TRBJ1-4; D: -; V: TRBV7-9; size: -; CDR3: CASSLMAGGWEKLFF; DNA: TGTGCCAGCAGCTTAATGGCGGGAGGTTGGGAAAAACTGTTTTTT
J: TRBJ1-4; D: TRBD1; V: TRBV9; size: -; CDR3: CASSEAGQGTKLFF; DNA: TGTGCCAGCAGTGAAGCGGGACAGGGAACGAAACTGTTTTTT
J: TRBJ2-1; D: -; V: TRBV27; size: -; CDR3: CASSFPGGEALGEQFF; DNA: TGTGCCAGCAGTTTTCCTGGCGGCGAGGCTTTGGGTGAGCAGTTCTTC
J: TRBJ2-3; D: -; V: TRBV28; size: few; CDR3: CASSENTDTQYF; DNA: TGTGCCAGCAGTGAGAACACAGATACGCAGTATTTT
J: TRBJ1-1; D: TRBD1; V: TRBV19; size: -; CDR3: CASIERDRGLAFF; DNA: TGTGCCAGTATTGAGAGGGACAGAGGCTTAGCTTTCTTT
J: TRBJ2-1; D: TRBD2; V: TRBV6-5; size: -; CDR3: CASSYSRLALSREQFF; DNA: TGTGCCAGCAGTTACTCACGACTAGCCCTGTCACGGGAGCAGTTCTTC
J: TRBJ2-2; D: -; V: TRBV5-5; size: -; CDR3: CASSLDREGPGELFF; DNA: TGTGCCAGCAGCTTGGACAGGGAAGGGCCCGGGGAGCTGTTTTTT
J: TRBJ2-7; D: -; V: TRBV20-1; size: few; CDR3: CSVATSYEQYF; DNA: TGCAGTGTAGCAACCTCCTACGAGCAGTACTTC
J: TRBJ2-3; D: -; V: TRBV9; size: -; CDR3: CASSPWTADTQYF; DNA: TGTGCCAGCAGCCCTTGGACAGCAGATACGCAGTATTTT
J: TRBJ2-7; D: TRBD1; V: TRBV2; size: -; CDR3: CASSAGGQEDEQYF; DNA: TGTGCCAGCAGTGCAGGAGGACAGGAGGACGAGCAGTACTTC
J: TRBJ1-5; D: -; V: TRBV19; size: -; CDR3: CASSILGAENQPQHF; DNA: TGTGCCAGTAGTATTTTGGGGGCAGAGAATCAGCCCCAGCATTTT
J: TRBJ2-7; D: TRBD1; V: TRBV5-1; size: few; CDR3: CASSLDKGRGLYSSYEQYF; DNA: TGCGCCAGCAGCTTGGATAAGGGCAGGGGGCTTTATAGCTCCTACGAGCAGTACTTC
J: TRBJ1-3; D: TRBD1; V: TRBV19; size: -; CDR3: CASSKQGGSSGNTIYF; DNA: TGTGCCAGTAGTAAACAGGGGGGAAGCTCTGGAAACACCATATATTTT